This T cell receptor (beta chain) was identified in a study of T cell clonotyping in hematopoietic cell transplantation (dated by TCRdb to 2020 to 2023). Turning to the overall study: In the study, some 140 blood samples were gathered from 35 consecutive transplant recipients and their related donors. Patient recruitment ran from late 2015 to January 2017, and follow-up continued until September 2020 or death. Broader findings and caveats from the paper: A decrease in recipient TCR diversity was observed after transplant, and a progressive increase in pathologically expanded clonotypes was seen from day 30 to day 180. Overlap with donor repertoires was found for only a small fraction of recipient repertoires, with over 95% found to appear de novo at the given depth. Broader TCR repertoire diversity after transplant was predicted by Inverse Simpson Index values from donors and from recipients before transplant. The sample size was limited, and CD4 and CD8 repertoire contributions could not be separated because cells were not sorted.

With the immunoSEQ assay, which is a bias-controlled multiplex PCR relying on V- and J-specific primers, TCR beta CDR3 regions were amplified from genomic DNA. In a second PCR step, a proprietary barcode and Illumina adapter sequences were attached to the CDR3 amplicons. An Illumina MiSeq instrument was used for sequencing of the CDR3 libraries. The study's processing was this. Export and quality control were performed with immunoSEQ Analyzer 3.0, and downstream analyses were performed with R Bioconductor and Immunarch. Only productive rearrangements in the normalized downsampled data set went into calculating the repertoire metrics. Pathologically expanded clonotypes were defined as those larger than 5 templates in the normalized cohort. Repertoire diversity was measured with the Inverse Simpson Index. To capture all clonotypes, the CMV-specificity analyses were run on the non-normalized data set. The table comes from immuneACCESS by way of TCRdb, which keeps in-frame sequences with V and J called. Part of the clones is missing from these tables; in studies checked, under half for an unresolved V gene and the rest for unknown reasons. For V, J and clone size, that table is used; D and trimming come from the DNA. For this sample there are 15,000 to 25,000 clones; around 80% appear just once. In total, the top ten clones hold roughly 15% of the sample.

Blood samples for TCR beta sequencing were given by related transplant donors. Using Nuclei Lysis Solution, genomic DNA was extracted from unfractionated peripheral blood mononuclear cells that were either fresh or cryopreserved. Comments on this clone: Its antigen remains undetermined. Base qualities are missing; no much larger clone stands one base away.

The CDR3 has 11 amino acids, counting the end cysteine and phenylalanine. Only CDR3 DNA is held: 33 bases, read in frame from base 1. Based on the germline V gene, the CDR1 and CDR2 sequences are SQVTM and ANQGSEA. Trimmed from V: 7 bases; trimmed from J: 5 bases; junction bases lacking a gene match: 4. The rearrangement combines TRBV29-1 with TRBJ2-7; the junction holds 8 bases that match TRBD2. Sequencing input: peripheral blood mononuclear cells. The clonotype comes from a man in his 60s in good health. Some clones in this sample may be carry-over from other donors' samples. The sequenced DNA is TGCAGCGCCGGGGGGGGCGACGAGCAGTACTTC. It is translated as CSAGGGDEQYF.